This T cell receptor beta chain was obtained from a study of T cell changes during pregnancy in multiple sclerosis. This clone was observed a few times. Clones were read by immunoSEQ multiplex PCR, and TCRdb kept only the in-frame ones, dropping some. The table includes 43,000 or so clones, 70% to 90% detected once. The CDR3 has 12 amino acids. CDR1 MGHDK and CDR2 SYGVNS come from the germline V gene. V was pared by 6 bases and J by 7 bases, with 7 bases between. The clonotype originates from a female donor with multiple sclerosis, enrolled in a pregnancy study. The chain couples TRBV25-1 to TRBJ1-6; D is undetermined. The sequencing here drew on peripheral blood, taken in the first trimester of pregnancy. The CDR3 DNA reads as TGTGCCAGCAGGAACGGGAATTCACCCCTCCACTTT. This gives the protein CASRNGNSPLHF.